This T cell receptor (beta chain) was identified in a study of shared clonotypes between healthy human individuals. This clone was observed a handful of times. For sorted subsets, roughly 200 ng DNA per replicate equaled approximately 32,000 T cell genomes. Using immunoSEQ multiplex PCR, the repertoire was profiled, and TCRdb retains in-frame clones only, with some absent. This table holds roughly 1 million clones, about 80% found once. Germline CDR1 and CDR2: MNHEY and SVGAGI. The V and J ends lost 7 bases and 0 bases respectively, with 7 bases between them. There are 13 residues in the CDR3. This chain uses TRBV6-5 with TRBJ2-1; tentative D call: TRBD2 (5 bases). Material for sequencing was memory CD4+ T cells from PBMCs. Subset reported: CD45RA-negative fraction. The source of this sequence is a man aged 18-30 years in good health. Some clones in this sample may be carry-over from other donors' samples. The CDR3, as DNA: TGTGCCAGCAAAAGCGGCTCCTACAATGAGCAGTTCTTC. The encoded protein is CASKSGSYNEQFF.